The 32 T cell receptor beta chains given below trace back to one sample, sequenced in a study of T-cell reconstitution after alpha-beta-depleted transplantation in children. Unique molecular identifiers were built into the TCRbeta library. TCRdb reprocessed the PCR reads with MiXCR, giving one entry per CDR3 protein. The sample has roughly 170,000 distinct CDR3 sequences, about 6.8% seen once. This specimen consisted of PBMCs from the stem cell graft donor, obtained from the stem cell graft. The source of these receptors is a human donor who donated a stem cell graft to a child with Wiskott-Aldrich syndrome.

This clonotype was counted at least ten times. Here the CDR3 DNA reads TGTGCCAGCAGCTTAGGAGCGGCCCAAGAGACCCAGTACTTC. Amino acid sequence: CASSLGAAQETQYF. The chain carries TRBV7-2 and TRBJ2-5; a possible D gene is TRBD2 (5 bases). V lost 1 base, J lost 1 base, and 7 bases lay in between. The CDR3 runs 14 residues. The V gene's germline CDR1 is SGHTA and CDR2 FQGNSA.

This clonotype was detected ten times or more. The V call is TRBV5-1, the J call TRBJ2-3; possibly TRBD1 for D (7 bases). Germline V CDR1 and CDR2: SGHRS, YFSETQ. The CDR3 spans 13 residues. The ends were cut back, 4 bases at V and 4 bases at J, with 10 bases in the middle. Here the CDR3 reads CASSAGGPDTQYF. CDR3 nucleotides: TGCGCCAGCAGCGCAGGGGGGCCAGATACGCAGTATTTT.

This clonotype was observed at least ten times. The chain has TRBV10-3 and TRBJ2-2; D may be TRBD1 (5 bases). V lost 0 bases and J lost 3, with 8 bases in between. CDR1 and CDR2 (germline): ENHRY, SYGVKD. The CDR3 consists of 15 residues. The CDR3 region is CAISESTVHTGELFF. The CDR3 region has the DNA TGTGCCATCAGTGAGTCGACAGTTCACACCGGGGAGCTGTTTTTT.

This sequence joins TRBV20-1 and TRBJ1-2; possibly TRBD1 for D (6 bases). The V gene lost 3 bases and the J gene lost 3 bases, with 20 bases spanning the gap. Germline V gene sequence: CDR1 DFQATT, CDR2 SNEGSKA (reference sequence). CDR3 length: 16 residues. CDR3 bases: TGCAGTGCTAGGGTGCAAGTTGCAGGGGAAGACTATGGCTACACCTTC. It translates to CSARVQVAGEDYGYTF.

Many counts were recorded for this clonotype. The rearrangement links TRBV9 to TRBJ2-1; TRBD1 agrees at 8 bases. J lost 2 bases, V lost 6 bases, and 10 bases had no gene match. Germline CDR1 reads SGDLS; CDR2 reads YYNGEE. CDR3 size: 16 residues. CDR3: CASNPGQGKAYNEQFF. CDR3 nucleotide sequence: TGTGCCAGCAACCCCGGACAGGGTAAGGCCTACAATGAGCAGTTCTTC.

This clonotype was seen at least ten times. This rearrangement joins TRBV29-1 to TRBJ1-2, with 12 bases lining up with TRBD1. This CDR3 is built from 14 residues. J was trimmed by 3 bases and V by 7 bases; bases with no gene match: 6. The V gene's germline CDR1 is SQVTM and CDR2 ANQGSEA. The CDR3 loop reads CSGRDRGHDYGYTF. The CDR3 region has the DNA TGCAGCGGCCGGGACAGGGGGCACGACTATGGCTACACCTTC.

Many counts were recorded for this clonotype. As DNA, the CDR3 is TGTGCCCTAGGCCAGGGAGAGACCCAGTACTTC. Translated: CALGQGETQYF. V is TRBV10-3 and J is TRBJ2-5; the D gene is possibly TRBD1 (5 bases). With 11 bases removed from V and 4 bases from J, the gap between germline ends came to 11 bases. CDR1 is ENHRY and CDR2 is SYGVKD in the germline V gene. CDR3 length equals 11 residues.

This rearrangement joins TRBV12-3 or TRBV12-4 to TRBJ2-7, with D perhaps being TRBD1 or TRBD2 (6 bases each). The V and J ends lost 5 bases and 2 bases respectively, with 16 bases between them. The CDR3 contains 15 residues. CDR3 amino acids: CASSPRGLPPYEQYF. CDR3 sequence (DNA): TGTGCCAGCAGTCCACGGGGGCTCCCCCCCTACGAGCAGTACTTC.

This clonotype was observed many times. V gene TRBV3-1 combines with J gene TRBJ2-2; D is ambiguous. Germline assignment: CDR1 LGHDT and CDR2 YNNKEL (reference sequence). V lost 1 base to trimming and J lost 4 bases, with 13 bases between them. The CDR3 has 16 residues. Here the CDR3 DNA reads TGTGCCAGCAGCCAAGTCCACATATTGGGCACCGGGGAGCTGTTTTTT. The encoded protein is CASSQVHILGTGELFF.

This clonotype was detected many times. The chain couples TRBV20-1 to TRBJ1-4; D is possibly TRBD1 (5 bases). Germline loops: CDR1 DFQATT, CDR2 SNEGSKA (reference sequence). V was shortened by 5 bases and J by 7 bases, with 17 bases between the two germline ends. The CDR3 contains 14 residues. CDR3 loop: CSALRDPDAEKLFF. DNA for the CDR3: TGCAGTGCTCTCCGGGACCCGGACGCTGAAAAACTGTTTTTT.

This clonotype appeared many times. V is TRBV24-1 and J is TRBJ2-7; a weak D match, TRBD1 (6 bases). The CDR3 totals 13 residues. Germline V gives CDR1 KGHDR, CDR2 SFDVKD. The V and J ends lost 9 bases and 3 bases respectively, with 14 bases between them. CDR3 sequence reads: CATGQGGNYEQYF. CDR3 DNA: TGTGCCACCGGCCAAGGGGGAAACTACGAGCAGTACTTC.

This clonotype was counted many times. This rearrangement joins TRBV6-5 to TRBJ2-5; tentatively, D is TRBD1 (5 bases). Germline V gene data show CDR1 as MNHEY and CDR2 as SVGAGI. The germline V and J ends were trimmed by 0 bases and 2 bases, with 7 bases remaining between them. The CDR3 length is 14 residues. CDR3 bases: TGTGCCAGCAGTTACTCGACAGCGCAAGAGACCCAGTACTTC. Translated, it gives CASSYSTAQETQYF.

At least ten counts were recorded for this clonotype. This chain links TRBV29-1 with TRBJ1-1; a weak D match, TRBD1 (5 bases). The germline CDR1 and CDR2 sequences are SQVTM and ANQGSEA. The CDR3 covers 13 residues. V was trimmed by 7 bases and J by 5 bases, leaving 17 bases between them. CDR3 region: CSGKQVEGTEAFF. The CDR3 DNA sequence: TGCAGCGGGAAACAGGTGGAGGGGACTGAAGCTTTCTTT.

As to this clonotype: Possible read error: a much larger clone is one base away. The V gene is TRBV20-1, the J gene TRBJ1-1, with a weak D call TRBD1 (5 bases). This CDR3 region has 14 residues. The germline V gene encodes CDR1 DFQATT and CDR2 SNEGSKA (reference sequence). The CDR3 nucleotides are TGCAGTGCTCCCTTGACAGCCTGGAACAGTGAAGCTTTCTTT. It codes for CSAPLTAWNSEAFF.

In this sample, this clonotype turned up a few times. The genes are TRBV20-1 and TRBJ2-7; D uncertain. The CDR3 loop spans 13 amino acids. Germline assignment: CDR1 DFQATT and CDR2 SNEGSKA (reference sequence). V dropped 1 base and J dropped 3 bases, with 10 bases sitting between them. CDR3 protein: CSARVAGIYEQYF. The CDR3 nucleotides are TGCAGTGCTAGAGTTGCAGGTATCTACGAGCAGTACTTC.

The chain uses TRBV5-1 and TRBJ2-7; the D call may be TRBD1 or TRBD2 (6 bases each). Germline V gives CDR1 SGHRS, CDR2 YFSETQ. V lost 1 base and J lost 4, with 9 bases in between. CDR3 length: 13 amino acids. The CDR3 sequence: CASSLTGRYEQYF. The CDR3 DNA reads as TGCGCCAGCAGCTTGACAGGGAGGTACGAGCAGTACTTC.

The CDR3 reads CASSVGGPPDTQYF. The CDR3 nucleotides read TGTGCCAGCAGCGTAGGGGGGCCCCCAGATACGCAGTATTTT. The chain links TRBV9 to TRBJ2-3, with a tentative D call TRBD1 (6 bases). The CDR3 is 14 residues long. The ends were cut back, 0 bases at V and 4 bases at J, with 9 bases in the middle. Germline V gene sequence: CDR1 SGDLS, CDR2 YYNGEE.

Ten or more counts support this clonotype. The chain joins TRBV20-1 to TRBJ1-1, with D perhaps matching TRBD1 (6 bases). The V end was cut by 1 base, the J end by 6 bases, with 15 bases between. Looked up from germline, CDR1 is DFQATT and CDR2 is SNEGSKA (reference sequence). The length of the CDR3 is 14 residues. This CDR3 reads CSARVSGGVAEAFF. The CDR3, as DNA: TGCAGTGCTAGAGTATCGGGGGGCGTCGCTGAAGCTTTCTTT.

The chain couples TRBV3-1 to TRBJ2-3; D tentatively fits TRBD1 or TRBD2 (6 bases each). V was pared by 7 bases and J by 3 bases, with 14 bases between. Germline-derived CDR1 and CDR2 are LGHDT and YNNKEL (reference sequence). The length of the CDR3 is 14 residues. CDR3 coding DNA: TGTGCCAGCACCAAAAGGAGGGGGACAGATACGCAGTATTTT. Translated, it gives CASTKRRGTDTQYF.

This clonotype was seen many times. CDR3 nucleotides: TGTGCCAGCAGCCTAGGGACGGTAGCGGGAGAAGGACGGGAGACCCAGTACTTC. Translating it yields CASSLGTVAGEGRETQYF. The chain has TRBV6-1 and TRBJ2-5; 9 bases agree with TRBD2. Losses at the gene ends were 6 bases for V and 5 bases for J; bases not matched to a gene: 19. Germline V gene data show CDR1 as MNHNS and CDR2 as SASEGT. The CDR3 has 18 amino acids.

The chain links TRBV6-1 to TRBJ2-7; 7 positions agree with TRBD1. Germline lookup yields CDR1 MNHNS and CDR2 SASEGT. Germline trimming cut 4 bases from V and 1 base from J; bases unmatched to any gene: 7. CDR3 length: 15 amino acids. The CDR3 DNA reads as TGTGCCAGCAGTGTCTCCGGGACAGCATCCTACGAGCAGTACTTC. It specifies CASSVSGTASYEQYF.

This clonotype was detected ten times or more. This chain uses TRBV20-1 with TRBJ2-3; 9 nucleotides match TRBD2. Germline V gene sequence: CDR1 DFQATT, CDR2 SNEGSKA (reference sequence). The CDR3 is made up of 15 amino acids. V shed 4 bases and J 2 bases; nucleotides not matched to a gene: 7. The CDR3 sequence: CSAIFAGGYTDTQYF. As DNA, the CDR3 is TGCAGTGCTATATTTGCGGGAGGGTACACAGATACGCAGTATTTT.

This clonotype was counted many times. The chain couples TRBV12-3 or TRBV12-4 to TRBJ1-1; D perhaps matches TRBD1 (5 bases). Trimming pared 4 bases from V and 2 bases from J, leaving 11 bases between. The CDR3 totals 14 residues. This CDR3 reads CASSSSTANTEAFF. In nucleotides, the CDR3 is TGTGCCAGCAGTTCCTCGACAGCCAACACTGAAGCTTTCTTT.

This clonotype was seen at least ten times. The genes are TRBV7-8 and TRBJ1-4; D unclear. The V gene lost 1 base and the J gene lost 7 bases, with 10 bases spanning the gap. CDR1 and CDR2 (germline): SGHVS, FQNEAQ. The CDR3 extends over 14 amino acids. The CDR3 DNA reads TGTGCCAGCAGCTTAGACAGTTACGGTGAAAAACTGTTTTTT. This encodes CASSLDSYGEKLFF.

At least ten counts were recorded for this clonotype. The chain recombines TRBV12-3 or TRBV12-4 with TRBJ1-5; perhaps TRBD1 as D (6 bases). V gave up 6 bases and J gave up 2 bases, with 20 bases separating them. The length of the CDR3 is 17 residues. The CDR3 protein is CASSRDPSGVGNQPQHF. CDR3 DNA sequence: TGTGCCAGCAGCCGCGACCCATCAGGGGTAGGCAATCAGCCCCAGCATTTT.

This clonotype has a count of ten or more. V gene TRBV5-1 combines with J gene TRBJ2-7; TRBD1 matches 7 bases. With 4 bases clipped from V and 1 base from J, the junction kept 8 bases outside the gene matches. The CDR3 contains 15 residues. Germline CDR1 SGHRS, CDR2 YFSETQ. CDR3 sequence reads: CASSGGLQGSYEQYF. As DNA, the CDR3 is TGCGCCAGCAGCGGGGGTCTACAGGGGTCCTACGAGCAGTACTTC.

This clonotype showed up many times. The chain employs TRBV5-1 and TRBJ1-1, with D unclear. The CDR3 is made up of 15 amino acids. V was cut by 0 bases and J by 0 bases, with 9 bases left in between. In germline, CDR1 is SGHRS, CDR2 YFSETQ. In DNA form, the CDR3 reads TGCGCCAGCAGCTTGGGGGATTTAATGAACACTGAAGCTTTCTTT. Translating gives CASSLGDLMNTEAFF.

This clonotype was seen many times. This sequence joins TRBV6-5 and TRBJ2-1; 10 positions agree with TRBD2. Losses at the gene ends were 6 bases for V and 5 bases for J; bases not matched to a gene: 7. Germline V gene lookup returns CDR1 MNHEY and CDR2 SVGAGI. The CDR3 extends over 15 amino acids. The chain's CDR3 is CASRSSGGSNNEQFF. The CDR3, as DNA: TGTGCCAGCAGATCTAGCGGGGGATCGAACAATGAGCAGTTCTTC.

At least ten counts were recorded for this clonotype. This chain joins TRBV6-5 and TRBJ2-1; possibly TRBD2 for D (5 bases). Trimming removed 0 bases at V and 3 bases at J, with 9 bases between. The CDR3 is 15 residues long. Germline loops: CDR1 MNHEY, CDR2 SVGAGI. The CDR3 region is CASSYSPSLYNEQFF. DNA for the CDR3: TGTGCCAGCAGTTACTCTCCTAGCCTCTACAATGAGCAGTTCTTC.

This clonotype was counted only a few times. This rearrangement joins TRBV6-5 to TRBJ1-6; a possible D gene is TRBD1 (5 bases). Per the germline V gene, CDR1 is MNHEY and CDR2 is SVGAGI. Trimming removed 0 bases from V and 10 bases from J, with 13 bases in between. The CDR3 is 15 residues long. For the CDR3, the DNA is TGTGCCAGCAGTTACTCGGGGGGAGCGGCATCACCCCTCCACTTT. Protein: CASSYSGGAASPLHF.

This clonotype was seen more than once but under ten times. The chain has TRBV7-8 and TRBJ2-1; the D gene is possibly TRBD2 (6 bases). CDR1 is SGHVS, CDR2 FQNEAQ, per germline. The germline V and J ends were trimmed by 6 bases and 2 bases, with 14 bases remaining between them. The CDR3 is 15 residues long. The chain's CDR3 is CASSPRESPYNEQFF. CDR3 nucleotide sequence: TGTGCCAGCAGTCCACGGGAGTCCCCCTACAATGAGCAGTTCTTC.

About this clonotype itself: A much larger clone lies a single base off, so this may be a read error. V is TRBV20-1 and J is TRBJ2-3, with 8 bases identical to TRBD1. CDR1 is DFQATT, CDR2 SNEGSKA, per germline (reference sequence). The CDR3 has 17 residues. CDR3 coding DNA: TGCTGTGCTAGAGTCATACTAGGACAGGGTCTCACAGATACGCAGTATTTT. As protein: CCARVILGQGLTDTQYF.